The 10 T cell receptor beta chains listed next were all sequenced from one sample in a study of T cells in Graves' hyperthyroidism and ophthalmopathy. The TCR beta CDR3 regions underwent amplification using RNA transcripts as the source. During a first-round RT-PCR of the TCR CDR3, the HTBI primer set was used. TCRdb processed the multiplex PCR reads anew with MiXCR; each CDR3 protein has one entry. This table holds 350,000 to 400,000 distinct CDR3 sequences, around 13% found once. The specimen sequenced was blood. The source is a woman aged 60-70 years with Graves' hyperthyroidism.

This clonotype was detected only a few times. This chain uses TRBV24-1 with TRBJ2-2; the D gene could be TRBD1 or TRBD2 (5 bases each). Trimming pared 7 bases from V and 5 bases from J, leaving 16 bases between. Germline CDR1 KGHDR, CDR2 SFDVKD. The CDR3 length is 15 residues. The CDR3 loop reads CATSDGAGGTGELFF. In DNA, the CDR3 is TGTGCCACCAGCGATGGGGCGGGCGGGACCGGGGAGCTGTTTTTT.

Concerning this clonotype: As the CDR3 is not closed by the conserved phenylalanine or tryptophan, this likely results from a read error. The chain links TRBV27 to TRBJ1-5; D gene uncertain. The V end was cut by 5 bases, the J end by 3 bases, with 8 bases between. Germline loops: CDR1 MNHEY, CDR2 SMNVEV (reference sequence). This CDR3 is 13 amino acids long. CDR3 DNA: TGTGCCAGCAGTCGGGGTTTCAATCAGCCCCAGCATCTT. Protein: CASSRGFNQPQHL.

This clonotype was observed many times. The V gene is TRBV5-1, the J gene TRBJ1-6; 7 bases map to TRBD1. Germline lookup yields CDR1 SGHRS and CDR2 YFSETQ. The V gene end was trimmed by 4 bases and the J gene end by 6 bases; junction bases not matched to a gene: 4. This CDR3 spans 14 amino acids. The CDR3 is CASSPGTANSPLHF. The CDR3 DNA is TGCGCCAGCAGCCCGGGGACAGCTAATTCACCCCTCCACTTT.

In its sample, this clonotype was seen many times. The chain has TRBV7-6 and TRBJ2-3; D ambiguous. V shed 4 bases and J shed 7 bases, with 9 bases lying between them. CDR1 and CDR2 (germline): SGHVS, FNYEAQ. The CDR3 extends over 12 amino acids. The CDR3 DNA follows: TGTGCCAGCAGCTCCGACCGGTATACGCAGTATTTT. Its protein product is CASSSDRYTQYF.

This rearrangement joins TRBV10-2 to TRBJ1-1, with D possibly TRBD1 on 6 matching bases. Trimming stripped 7 bases from V and 1 base from J, with 16 bases between. The germline V gene has CDR1 WSHSY and CDR2 SAAADI. The CDR3 covers 15 residues. CDR3 coding DNA: TGCGCCAGCACCCTACCAGGGGAGAGGAACACTGAAGCTTTCTTT. Translation: CASTLPGERNTEAFF.

This clonotype was seen many times. This chain connects TRBV30 to TRBJ1-1; D is uncertain. Trimming cost V 3 bases and J 0 bases, with 8 bases left between them. The length of the CDR3 is 13 residues. From germline, CDR1 is GTSNPN and CDR2 SVGIG (reference sequence). The CDR3 protein is CAWSPGMNTEAFF. The CDR3 DNA follows: TGTGCCTGGAGCCCTGGCATGAACACTGAAGCTTTCTTT.

This rearrangement joins TRBV5-1 to TRBJ1-1; 12 bases map to TRBD1. Germline V gene data show CDR1 as SGHRS and CDR2 as YFSETQ. CDR3 length: 18 residues. Trimming cost V 0 bases and J 5 bases; bases outside gene matches: 11. The CDR3 bases are TGCGCCAGCAGCTTGGTCGGTGGAGGGACAGGGGGCAGGACTGAAGCTTTCTTT. Amino acids: CASSLVGGGTGGRTEAFF.

This clonotype appeared many times. DNA for the CDR3: TGTGCCAGCAGTCCGACTACTAGCGGCTACGAGCAGTACTTC. Its protein product is CASSPTTSGYEQYF. This sequence joins TRBV27 and TRBJ2-7; 8 nucleotides align to TRBD2. Germline CDR1 MNHEY, CDR2 SMNVEV (reference sequence). V dropped 5 bases and J dropped 3; count of bases not matched to a gene: 6. This CDR3 is built from 14 residues.

Notes on this clonotype: This may be a read error: a much more frequent sequence differs by one nucleotide. In this CDR3 the conserved last residue, phenylalanine or tryptophan, is missing, so a read error is likely. The CDR3 loop reads CASSYSIGGTEAFL. For the CDR3, the DNA is TGTGCCAGCAGTTACTCGATCGGGGGCACTGAAGCTTTCCTT. The rearrangement links TRBV6-2 or TRBV6-3 to TRBJ1-1, with D possibly TRBD1 on 5 matching bases. The CDR3 extends over 14 amino acids. Germline V CDR1 and CDR2: MNHEY, SVGEGT. Trimming removed 0 bases from V and 4 bases from J, with 9 bases in between.

The table lists this clonotype with many counts. The genes are TRBV12-5 and TRBJ1-1, with D hard to call. V shed 1 base and J shed 1 base, with 7 bases lying between them. Germline CDR1 is LGHNT and CDR2 is FRNRAP. This CDR3 has 14 residues. The chain's CDR3 is CASGLALRNTEAFF. CDR3 nucleotides: TGTGCTAGTGGTTTGGCCCTAAGGAACACTGAAGCTTTCTTT.